This T cell receptor beta chain is from a study of blood T cell repertoires in COVID-19. The wider study: COVID-19 samples collected from the United States, Italy and Spain covered acute and convalescent phases.

The participants were between roughly 18 and 100 years old and came from fewer than 25 US areas. Donors of Cohort 3 who recovered were those that had two negative PCRs, clearance, or symptom resolution. Original handling: Using reference gene primer amplification, nucleated cell counts were estimated. Repertoires were generated with immunoSEQ multiplex PCR, while TCRdb's copy carries only in-frame clones and drops some. D and trimming were read from the DNA, whereas the V and J calls and clone size are those reported in that table. The sample lists about 380,000 clones, 88% occurring once. The sequencing sample was made of PBMCs or T cells enriched from blood (not recorded which). The clonotype comes from a woman aged 18 to 35 who had recovered from COVID-19.

The CDR3 sequence is CATSAGTGTDGEQFF. CDR3 sequence (DNA): TGTGCCACCAGCGCCGGGACAGGGACGGACGGTGAGCAGTTCTTC. V is TRBV24-1 and J is TRBJ2-1; 9 bases line up with TRBD1. Per the germline V gene, CDR1 is KGHDR and CDR2 is SFDVKD. The CDR3 covers 15 residues. J gave up 9 bases and V 7 bases, and 12 bases lay outside the gene matches.